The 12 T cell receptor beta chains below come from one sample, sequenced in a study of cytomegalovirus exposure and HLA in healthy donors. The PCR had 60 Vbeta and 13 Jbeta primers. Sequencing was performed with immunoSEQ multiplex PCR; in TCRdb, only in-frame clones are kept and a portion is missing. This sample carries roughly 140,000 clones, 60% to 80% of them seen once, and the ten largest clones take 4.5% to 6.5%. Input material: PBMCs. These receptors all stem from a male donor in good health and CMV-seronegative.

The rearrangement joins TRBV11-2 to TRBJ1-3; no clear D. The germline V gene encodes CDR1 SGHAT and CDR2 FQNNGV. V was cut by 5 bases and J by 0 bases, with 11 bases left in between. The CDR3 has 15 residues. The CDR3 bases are TGTGCCAGCAGCCTGATAAGTAGCTCTGGAAACACCATATATTTT. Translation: CASSLISSSGNTIYF.

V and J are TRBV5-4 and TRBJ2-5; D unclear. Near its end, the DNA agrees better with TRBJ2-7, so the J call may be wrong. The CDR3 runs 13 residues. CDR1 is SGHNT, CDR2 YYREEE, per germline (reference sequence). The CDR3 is CASTDYLSYEQYF. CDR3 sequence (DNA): TGTGCCAGCACCGATTACCTTTCCTACGAGCAGTACTTC.

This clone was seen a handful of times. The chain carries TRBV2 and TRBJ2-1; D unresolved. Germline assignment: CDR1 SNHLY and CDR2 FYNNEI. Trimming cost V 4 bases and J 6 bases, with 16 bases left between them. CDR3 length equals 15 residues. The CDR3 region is CASSARFSTLNEQFF. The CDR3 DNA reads TGTGCCAGCAGTGCTCGTTTCTCTACCCTCAATGAGCAGTTCTTC.

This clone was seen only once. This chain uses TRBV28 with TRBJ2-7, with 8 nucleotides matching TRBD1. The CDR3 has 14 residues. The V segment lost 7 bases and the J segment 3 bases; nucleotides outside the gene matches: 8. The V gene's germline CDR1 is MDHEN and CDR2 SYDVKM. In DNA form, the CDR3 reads TGTGCCAGCAACCCATCCGGGACAGGCTACGAGCAGTACTTC. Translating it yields CASNPSGTGYEQYF. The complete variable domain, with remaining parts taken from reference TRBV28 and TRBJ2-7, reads DVKVTQSSRYLVKRTGEKVFLECVQDMDHENMFWYRQDPGLGLRLIYFSYDVKMKEKGDIPEGYSVSREKKERFSLILESASTNQTSMYLCASNPSGTGYEQYFGPGTRLTVT.

The chain's CDR3 is CASSLTGQGPEKLFF. In nucleotides, the CDR3 is TGCGCCAGCAGCTTGACAGGACAGGGTCCTGAAAAACTGTTTTTT. The V call is TRBV5-1, the J call TRBJ1-4, with 8 bases that match TRBD1. There are 15 residues in the CDR3. J gave up 7 bases and V 1 base, and 6 bases lay outside the gene matches. Germline V gives CDR1 SGHRS, CDR2 YFSETQ.

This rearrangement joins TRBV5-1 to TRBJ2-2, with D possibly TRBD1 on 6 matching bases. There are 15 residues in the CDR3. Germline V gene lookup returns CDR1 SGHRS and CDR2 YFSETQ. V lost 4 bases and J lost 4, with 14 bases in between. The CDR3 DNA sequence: TGCGCCAGCAGCCGGGACACCCATGGCACCGGGGAGCTGTTTTTT. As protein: CASSRDTHGTGELFF.

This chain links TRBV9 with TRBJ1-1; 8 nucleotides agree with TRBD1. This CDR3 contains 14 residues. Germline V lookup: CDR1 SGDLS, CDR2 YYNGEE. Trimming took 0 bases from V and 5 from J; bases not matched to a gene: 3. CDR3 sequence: CASSVDTGGTEAFF. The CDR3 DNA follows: TGTGCCAGCAGCGTAGATACAGGGGGTACTGAAGCTTTCTTT. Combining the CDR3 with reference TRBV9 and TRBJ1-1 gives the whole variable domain DSGVTQTPKHLITATGQRVTLRCSPRSGDLSVYWYQQSLDQGLQFLIQYYNGEERAKGNILERFSAQQFPDLHSELNLSSLELGDSALYFCASSVDTGGTEAFFGQGTRLTVV.

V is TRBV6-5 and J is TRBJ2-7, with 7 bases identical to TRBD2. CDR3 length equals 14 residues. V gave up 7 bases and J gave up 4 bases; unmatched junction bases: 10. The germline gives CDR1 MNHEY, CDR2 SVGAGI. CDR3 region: CASNDGGVRYEQYF. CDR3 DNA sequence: TGTGCCAGCAACGATGGGGGGGTAAGATACGAGCAGTACTTC.

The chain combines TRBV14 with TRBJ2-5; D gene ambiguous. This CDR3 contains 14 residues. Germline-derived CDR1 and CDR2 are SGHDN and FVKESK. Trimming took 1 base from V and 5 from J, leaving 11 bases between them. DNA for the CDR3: TGTGCCAGCAGCCAAGCCGACTTTCGGGAGACCCAGTACTTC. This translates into CASSQADFRETQYF.

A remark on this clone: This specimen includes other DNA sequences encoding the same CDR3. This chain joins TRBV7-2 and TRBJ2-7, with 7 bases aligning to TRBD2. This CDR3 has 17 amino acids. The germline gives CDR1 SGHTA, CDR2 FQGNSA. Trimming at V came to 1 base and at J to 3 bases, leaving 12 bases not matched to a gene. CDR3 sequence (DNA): TGTGCCAGCAGCTTAGAGGGGACCAGCGGGGCCGGCTACGAGCAGTACTTC. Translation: CASSLEGTSGAGYEQYF.

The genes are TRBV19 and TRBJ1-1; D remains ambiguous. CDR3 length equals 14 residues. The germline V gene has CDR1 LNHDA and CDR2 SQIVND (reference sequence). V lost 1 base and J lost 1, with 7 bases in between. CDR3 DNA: TGTGCCAGTAGTATAGTAGTCCAGAACACTGAAGCTTTCTTT. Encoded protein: CASSIVVQNTEAFF.

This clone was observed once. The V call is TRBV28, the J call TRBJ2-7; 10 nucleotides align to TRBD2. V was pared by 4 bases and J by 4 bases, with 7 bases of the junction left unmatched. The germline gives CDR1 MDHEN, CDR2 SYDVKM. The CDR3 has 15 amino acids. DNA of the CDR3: TGTGCCAGCAGTTCCGGGACTAGCGTGGTTTACGAGCAGTACTTC. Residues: CASSSGTSVVYEQYF. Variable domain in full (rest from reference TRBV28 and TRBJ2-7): DVKVTQSSRYLVKRTGEKVFLECVQDMDHENMFWYRQDPGLGLRLIYFSYDVKMKEKGDIPEGYSVSREKKERFSLILESASTNQTSMYLCASSSGTSVVYEQYFGPGTRLTVT.